This T cell receptor (beta chain) was recorded in a study of blood T cell repertoires in COVID-19. The wider study: From the United States, Italy and Spain came samples of acute and convalescent COVID-19. Sources were T cells, B-cell-depleted T cells, or PBMCs; the material itself was cDNA or gDNA.

The table lists this clone with a count of one. Original data processing: Estimation of nucleated cell counts relied on the amplification of reference gene primers. The repertoire was sequenced with immunoSEQ multiplex PCR; TCRdb's copy has only in-frame clones and lacks some. V and J calls and clone size follow that table, whereas D and trimming were derived from the DNA. The sample records 65,000 or so clones, 75% to 85% being singletons. In germline, CDR1 is MGHRA, CDR2 YSYEKL. The CDR3 totals 16 residues. With V trimmed by 4 bases and J by 3 bases, 9 bases remained unmatched. The sequenced material came from peripheral blood. The chain uses TRBV4-1 and TRBJ1-1, with 9 bases lining up with TRBD1. The receptor was derived from a man older than 75 with acute or convalescent COVID-19. The CDR3 DNA reads as TGCGCCAGCAGCCCACAGGGGGCGCAAGGAGACACTGAAGCTTTCTTT. It translates to CASSPQGAQGDTEAFF.